A single sample gave rise to the 8 T cell receptor beta chains below, sequenced in a study of blood T cell repertoires in COVID-19. Clones were sequenced by immunoSEQ multiplex PCR, and TCRdb holds only the in-frame ones, with some missing. The repertoire holds about 180,000 clones, with 70% to 85% as singletons. Input material: peripheral blood. These receptors were obtained from a human donor in a cohort sampled during active COVID-19.

The rearrangement links TRBV9 to TRBJ2-2; 9 nucleotides match TRBD1. Germline CDR1 reads SGDLS; CDR2 reads YYNGEE. Trimming at V came to 0 bases and at J to 4 bases, leaving 1 base not matched to a gene. This CDR3 region has 15 residues. Here the CDR3 DNA reads TGTGCCAGCAGCGTAGGGGACAGGGTCACCGGGGAGCTGTTTTTT. This gives the protein CASSVGDRVTGELFF.

The table lists this clone with many counts. The chain carries TRBV10-1 and TRBJ2-2; weak D call: TRBD1 (7 bases). V lost 2 bases and J lost 5, with 12 bases in between. Looked up from germline, CDR1 is WNHNN and CDR2 is SYGVQD (reference sequence). The CDR3 length is 15 residues. CDR3 in DNA: TGCGCCAGCAGTGAGCGACAGGGAGGAACCGGGGAGCTGTTTTTT. It encodes CASSERQGGTGELFF.

J is TRBJ1-6 and V is TRBV19, with TRBD1 identical over 9 bases. V shed 4 bases, J shed 7 bases, and the junction held 5 bases outside the gene matches. CDR3 length equals 15 residues. Germline CDR1 LNHDA, CDR2 SQIVND (reference sequence). Here the CDR3 reads CASSTRQGGNSPLHF. The CDR3 DNA sequence: TGTGCCAGTAGTACAAGACAGGGGGGGAATTCACCCCTCCACTTT. Full variable domain (missing parts from reference TRBV19 and TRBJ1-6): DGGITQSPKYLFRKEGQNVTLSCEQNLNHDAMYWYRQDPGQGLRLIYYSQIVNDFQKGDIAEGYSVSREKKESFPLTVTSAQKNPTAFYLCASSTRQGGNSPLHFGNGTRLTVT.

The CDR3 coding sequence is TGCGCCAGCAGCCAAGATATCCAGCGGTACACCGGGGAGCTGTTTTTT. Residues: CASSQDIQRYTGELFF. This rearrangement joins TRBV4-1 to TRBJ2-2; tentatively, D is TRBD2 (5 bases). Trimming left V 0 bases short and J 3 bases short, with 11 bases between. Germline V gene lookup returns CDR1 MGHRA and CDR2 YSYEKL. The length of the CDR3 is 16 residues.

This chain connects TRBV7-2 to TRBJ2-7; TRBD2 agrees at 11 bases. This CDR3 contains 17 residues. The trim removed 1 base at V and 3 bases at J, leaving 8 bases unmatched. Germline lookup yields CDR1 SGHTA and CDR2 FQGNSA. The CDR3 reads CASSLVGLAGGLYEQYF. CDR3 DNA sequence: TGTGCCAGCAGCTTAGTAGGCCTAGCGGGGGGACTCTACGAGCAGTACTTC.

This clone was found a few times. The chain couples TRBV7-9 to TRBJ1-3, with a tentative D call TRBD1 (6 bases). The V gene lost 1 base and the J gene lost 4 bases, with 11 bases spanning the gap. The germline gives CDR1 SEHNR, CDR2 FQNEAQ (reference sequence). The CDR3 consists of 15 residues. The CDR3: CASSLVTGRGNTIYF. Here the CDR3 DNA reads TGTGCCAGCAGCTTAGTAACAGGGCGAGGAAACACCATATATTTT.

This chain uses TRBV14 with TRBJ2-7, with TRBD2 matching over 7 bases. The CDR3 loop spans 14 amino acids. Losses at the gene ends were 4 bases for V and 3 bases for J; bases not matched to a gene: 6. Germline V CDR1 and CDR2: SGHDN, FVKESK. The CDR3 region has the DNA TGTGCCAGCAGCCCTACCGGGACTATCTACGAGCAGTACTTC. This sequence encodes CASSPTGTIYEQYF.

This chain connects TRBV2 to TRBJ2-7, with 7 bases aligning to TRBD2. CDR3 length: 14 amino acids. Germline CDR1 is SNHLY and CDR2 is FYNNEI. The trim removed 3 bases at V and 3 bases at J, leaving 5 bases unmatched. The CDR3 sequence: CASSEWGGNYEQYF. As DNA, the CDR3 is TGTGCCAGCAGTGAGTGGGGGGGTAACTACGAGCAGTACTTC.